The 8 T cell receptor beta chains reported below all come from one sample, sequenced in a study of T-cell reconstitution after alpha-beta-depleted transplantation in children. TCRbeta library preparation incorporated unique molecular identifiers. TCRdb re-called the PCR reads with MiXCR, one entry per CDR3 protein. The table records approximately 640,000 distinct CDR3 sequences, 16% of them present only once. Specimen: PBMCs from the stem cell graft donor, collected from the stem cell graft. The source of these receptors is a human donor who donated a stem cell graft to a child with acute myeloid leukemia.

This clonotype was seen a few times. The J gene is TRBJ1-3, the V gene TRBV18; D is undetermined. V lost 6 bases and J 4 bases, leaving 13 bases between the germline ends. There are 14 residues in the CDR3. Per germline, CDR1 KGHSH and CDR2 LQKENI. The CDR3 nucleotides are TGTGCCAGCTCGCTGGAGGGTGGAGGAAACACCATATATTTT. This codes for CASSLEGGGNTIYF.

In this sample, this clonotype turned up a few times. This rearrangement joins TRBV20-1 to TRBJ1-2; D remains unclear. The V end was cut by 3 bases, the J end by 5 bases, with 13 bases between. Germline CDR1 and CDR2: DFQATT and SNEGSKA (reference sequence). CDR3 length: 13 residues. The CDR3 sequence is CSASIQAGYGYTF. For the CDR3, the DNA is TGCAGTGCTAGTATTCAGGCGGGGTATGGCTACACCTTC.

This clonotype was seen ten or more times. V usage is TRBV20-1 and J usage is TRBJ2-7; 7 bases fit TRBD1. Unmatched junction bases numbered 5, after V lost 3 bases and J lost 6 bases. Germline-derived CDR1 and CDR2 are DFQATT and SNEGSKA (reference sequence). The CDR3 sequence is 12 residues long. CDR3 sequence (DNA): TGCAGTGCTAGGGGGGACAGCCCCGAGCAGTACGTC. Protein product: CSARGDSPEQYV.

This clonotype was seen ten or more times. This chain links TRBV15 with TRBJ1-6, with 8 bases fitting TRBD1. CDR3 length equals 16 residues. With V trimmed by 3 bases and J by 5 bases, 6 bases remained unmatched. Germline assignment: CDR1 LNHNV and CDR2 YYDKDF (reference sequence). CDR3 coding DNA: TGTGCCACCAGCAGCAGGGGGCGATCTAATAATTCACCCCTCCACTTT. Its translation is CATSSRGRSNNSPLHF.

The chain links TRBV25-1 to TRBJ2-7; TRBD1 matches at 8 bases. V gave up 7 bases and J gave up 3 bases; unmatched junction bases: 5. The CDR3 length is 13 residues. Looked up from germline, CDR1 is MGHDK and CDR2 is SYGVNS. In DNA, the CDR3 is TGTGCCAGCATCGGCGGGACAGGCTACGAGCAGTACTTC. Translation gives CASIGGTGYEQYF.

This clonotype was detected only a few times. The chain carries TRBV20-1 and TRBJ1-1, with TRBD1 as a possible D gene (6 bases). This CDR3 is 14 amino acids long. Per germline, CDR1 DFQATT and CDR2 SNEGSKA (reference sequence). The V end was cut by 5 bases, the J end by 0 bases, with 13 bases between. CDR3 bases: TGCAGTGCTCCAGAAGGGGGGCTGAACACTGAAGCTTTCTTT. It codes for CSAPEGGLNTEAFF.

This clonotype was observed many times. The chain carries TRBV7-2 and TRBJ1-2; perhaps TRBD1 as D (5 bases). The germline CDR1 and CDR2 sequences are SGHTA and FQGNSA. Trimming left V 5 bases short and J 2 bases short, with 18 bases between. CDR3 size: 16 residues. The CDR3: CASSPALGRANYGYTF. The CDR3 bases are TGTGCCAGCAGCCCAGCCCTGGGCAGGGCAAACTATGGCTACACCTTC.

The rearrangement links TRBV2 to TRBJ2-1; the D gene is possibly TRBD1 (6 bases). This CDR3 spans 17 amino acids. Trimming left V 4 bases short and J 0 bases short, with 16 bases between. Germline V gives CDR1 SNHLY, CDR2 FYNNEI. The DNA for the CDR3 is TGTGCCAGCAGTGGTCCTGGGGGCGTGAGCTCCTACAATGAGCAGTTCTTC. As protein: CASSGPGGVSSYNEQFF.